This T cell receptor beta chain appears in the sequencing data of a study of shared clonotypes between healthy human individuals. Overall study results and limits: Lower generation probabilities were found for non-shared clonotypes than for those shared by all four donors.

The study ran the assay at deep level. Libraries were prepared by immunoSEQ multiplex PCR; TCRdb keeps only in-frame clonotypes and omits some of them. Among fewer than 1.4 million clones, approximately 78% were seen once, and the ten largest hold roughly 0.62%. The V gene end was trimmed by 3 bases and the J gene end by 3 bases; junction bases not matched to a gene: 10. The CDR3 length is 16 residues. Germline V gene sequence: CDR1 MDHEN, CDR2 SYDVKM. Regarding this clone: Its antigen remains unknown.

The sample consisted of memory CD4+ T cells from PBMCs. The subset is: CD45RA-negative fraction. The TCR comes from a man between 18 and 35 years old in good health. Some clones in this sample may be carry-over from other donors' samples. This sequence joins TRBV28 and TRBJ2-5; 7 bases are a match to TRBD2. The DNA for the CDR3 is TGTGCCAGCAGTTTGCGGGGGTTTAAGGGGAAAGAGACCCAGTACTTC. Translating gives CASSLRGFKGKETQYF.